Shown below are 27 T cell receptor beta chains from a single sample sequenced in a study of Ad26.COV2.S vaccination and SARS-CoV-2 variants. Sequencing was performed with immunoSEQ multiplex PCR; in TCRdb, only in-frame clones are kept and a portion is missing. Counted here are 300,000 to 400,000 clones, roughly 87% occurring once; the ten biggest clones make up about 3%. Noted treatment: 15 to 20 received Ad26.COV2.S at low or high dose, single or two shots; roughly 5 received placebo; per-sample allocation not given. Collection of samples fell on day 63 after the first vaccine or placebo injection. The material sequenced was peripheral blood, taken in a trial of Ad26.COV2.S vaccine versus placebo. These receptors came from a person between 18 and 65 years old who received the Ad26.COV2.S COVID-19 vaccine or a placebo.

The chain has TRBV7-9 and TRBJ2-3; TRBD2 matches at 13 bases. The V gene end was trimmed by 4 bases and the J gene end by 0 bases; junction bases not matched to a gene: 4. The length of the CDR3 is 17 residues. CDR1 is SEHNR and CDR2 is FQNEAQ in the germline V gene (reference sequence). CDR3 coding DNA: TGTGCCAGCAGCTCTACTAGCGGGGGGGCTAGCACAGATACGCAGTATTTT. Its protein product is CASSSTSGGASTDTQYF.

The rearrangement uses TRBV4-3 and TRBJ1-5; 12 bases line up with TRBD1. J gave up 8 bases and V 4 bases, and 3 bases lay outside the gene matches. Looked up from germline, CDR1 is LGHNA and CDR2 is YSLEER. The CDR3 runs 14 residues. CDR3 loop: CASSRDRGLEPQHF. For the CDR3, the DNA is TGCGCCAGCAGCCGGGACAGGGGGCTAGAGCCCCAGCATTTT.

The J gene is TRBJ1-1, the V gene TRBV12-3 or TRBV12-4; D is unclear. The germline V and J ends were trimmed by 6 bases and 1 base, with 9 bases remaining between them. CDR3 length equals 13 residues. The CDR3 is CASRQVANTEAFF. The CDR3 nucleotides read TGTGCCAGCAGGCAGGTAGCGAACACTGAAGCTTTCTTT.

The J gene is TRBJ2-3, the V gene TRBV4-1; no definite D call. Germline assignment: CDR1 MGHRA and CDR2 YSYEKL. V was clipped by 3 bases and J by 2 bases, with 9 bases between them. There are 14 residues in the CDR3. For the CDR3, the DNA is TGCGCCAGCAGCCAGGCTAGTCTCACAGATACGCAGTATTTT. This gives the protein CASSQASLTDTQYF.

The CDR3 spells CASSLAPLGTGELFF. The CDR3 DNA reads TGTGCCAGCAGCCTCGCCCCTCTGGGGACCGGGGAGCTGTTTTTT. The chain carries TRBV7-3 and TRBJ2-2; no definite D call. CDR1 is SGHTA, CDR2 FQGTGA, per germline. Trimming left V 5 bases short and J 5 bases short, with 15 bases between. The CDR3 extends over 15 amino acids.

A single count supports this clone. The J gene is TRBJ1-5, the V gene TRBV30; no clear D gene. The ends were cut back, 3 bases at V and 6 bases at J, with 18 bases in the middle. The CDR3 runs 15 residues. CDR1 is GTSNPN, CDR2 SVGIG, per germline (reference sequence). CDR3 protein: CAWRAPGDPGQPQHF. DNA of the CDR3: TGTGCCTGGAGGGCCCCGGGAGACCCAGGTCAGCCCCAGCATTTT. The whole variable domain, filled in from reference TRBV30 and TRBJ1-5, reads SQTIHQWPATLVQPVGSPLSLECTVEGTSNPNLYWYRQAAGRGLQLLFYSVGIGQISSEVPQNLSASRPQDRQFILSSKKLLLSDSGFYLCAWRAPGDPGQPQHFGDGTRLSIL.

This clone was counted a few times. The J gene is TRBJ1-1, the V gene TRBV29-1, with TRBD1 matching 7 bases. Per germline, CDR1 SQVTM and CDR2 ANQGSEA. This CDR3 has 11 amino acids. V was clipped by 4 bases and J by 7 bases; unmatched bases: 3. CDR3 protein: CSVVGQIEAFF. CDR3 nucleotides: TGCAGCGTTGTGGGACAGATTGAAGCTTTCTTT.

The chain links TRBV5-1 to TRBJ2-5, with unresolved D. With 4 bases removed from V and 5 bases from J, the gap between germline ends came to 15 bases. Germline V gene sequence: CDR1 SGHRS, CDR2 YFSETQ. The CDR3 is made up of 14 amino acids. The CDR3 bases are TGCGCCAGCAGCCTACTACTGCTGGGTGAGACCCAGTACTTC. The encoded protein is CASSLLLLGETQYF.

V is TRBV7-2 and J is TRBJ2-1; TRBD1 aligns across 9 bases. The ends lost 5 bases at V and 2 bases at J; junction bases unmatched: 7. Per the germline V gene, CDR1 is SGHTA and CDR2 is FQGNSA. The CDR3 is made up of 16 amino acids. The chain's CDR3 is CASSNRDRAPYNEQFF. The CDR3 nucleotides are TGTGCCAGCAGCAACCGGGACAGGGCTCCCTACAATGAGCAGTTCTTC.

The gene calls are TRBV20-1 and TRBJ2-5; TRBD2 aligns across 8 bases. CDR3 length: 16 amino acids. In germline, CDR1 is DFQATT, CDR2 SNEGSKA (reference sequence). V shed 3 bases, J shed 1 base, and the junction held 10 bases outside the gene matches. The CDR3 sequence is CSASLRGAPFQETQYF. CDR3 coding DNA: TGCAGTGCTAGTTTGCGGGGGGCCCCGTTCCAAGAGACCCAGTACTTC.

In DNA, the CDR3 is TGTGCCACCAGCAGAGAGGCAGGGGGTTTGCGTGGACTCGGCTACACCTTC. Its translation: CATSREAGGLRGLGYTF. The chain couples TRBV15 to TRBJ1-2; the match to TRBD1 covers 7 bases. This CDR3 has 17 residues. CDR1 LNHNV and CDR2 YYDKDF come from the germline V gene (reference sequence). V was pared by 0 bases and J by 8 bases, with 15 bases of the junction left unmatched.

For the CDR3, the DNA is TGTGCCAGCAGCTTAGTGGCACGGGGGGCGAACACCGGGGAGCTGTTTTTT. It specifies CASSLVARGANTGELFF. The chain is built from TRBV11-3 and TRBJ2-2, with 7 bases aligning to TRBD2. The CDR3 spans 17 residues. V lost 1 base and J lost 0; bases outside the gene matches: 5. CDR1 is SGHNT, CDR2 YENEEA, per germline. Full variable domain (missing parts from reference TRBV11-3 and TRBJ2-2): EAGVVQSPRYKIIEKKQPVAFWCNPISGHNTLYWYLQNLGQGPELLIRYENEEAVDDSQLPKDRFSAERLKGVDSTLKIQPAELGDSAVYLCASSLVARGANTGELFFGEGSRLTVL.

This clone has only one observation. The chain couples TRBV5-1 to TRBJ1-4; TRBD1 matches at 8 bases. CDR1 is SGHRS, CDR2 YFSETQ, per germline. This CDR3 is 17 amino acids long. V was clipped by 0 bases and J by 5 bases; unmatched bases: 9. The CDR3 loop reads CASSLEAGGKGNEKLFF. The CDR3 bases are TGCGCCAGCAGCTTGGAGGCAGGGGGCAAGGGAAATGAAAAACTGTTTTTT.

The chain links TRBV25-1 to TRBJ2-4, with 7 positions matching TRBD2. The germline V gene has CDR1 MGHDK and CDR2 SYGVNS. The CDR3 spans 13 residues. With V trimmed by 2 bases and J by 8 bases, 3 bases remained unmatched. CDR3 DNA: TGTGCCAGCAGTGAAGTTCGGGGGGACATTCAGTACTTC. It encodes CASSEVRGDIQYF.

V is TRBV6-6 and J is TRBJ2-7; possibly TRBD2 for D (6 bases). Germline CDR1 MNHNY, CDR2 SVGAGI (reference sequence). The CDR3 sequence is 18 residues long. Trimming took 5 bases from V and 1 from J, leaving 24 bases between them. DNA of the CDR3: TGTGCCAGCAGTCCCTTGGGGGGTGGACTCCTCGGGTCCTACGAGCAGTACTTC. Translating it yields CASSPLGGGLLGSYEQYF.

This clone was counted once. The chain couples TRBV3-1 (or the pseudogene TRBV3-2) to TRBJ2-3; 10 nucleotides match TRBD2. CDR1 is LGHDT and CDR2 is YNNKEL in the germline V gene (reference sequence). The CDR3 covers 15 residues. With 3 bases clipped from V and 6 bases from J, the junction kept 6 bases outside the gene matches. The CDR3 region is CASSQGLAGEDTQYF. CDR3 nucleotide sequence: TGTGCCAGCAGCCAGGGGCTAGCGGGGGAGGATACGCAGTATTTT.

The chain carries TRBV18 and TRBJ1-2; D might be TRBD1 (5 bases). Per the germline V gene, CDR1 is KGHSH and CDR2 is LQKENI. This CDR3 contains 14 residues. Trimming took off 0 bases at V and 2 bases at J, with 7 bases between the two ends. As DNA, the CDR3 is TGTGCCAGCTCACCACCTGGGGGAAACTATGGCTACACCTTC. Translating it yields CASSPPGGNYGYTF.

This clone was picked up a small number of times. Additional DNA sequences in this sample encode the identical CDR3. The J gene is TRBJ1-1, the V gene TRBV6-5; D remains ambiguous. The CDR3 loop spans 13 amino acids. V lost 2 bases to trimming and J lost 1 base, with 5 bases between them. From germline, CDR1 is MNHEY and CDR2 SVGAGI. CDR3 residues: CASSYEPNTEAFF. CDR3 coding DNA: TGTGCCAGCAGTTACGAACCGAACACTGAAGCTTTCTTT.

The chain links TRBV19 to TRBJ2-7; TRBD1 might be the D (6 bases). The CDR3 extends over 14 amino acids. Deletions cut 3 bases from V and 0 bases from J, with 9 bases between. The germline V gene has CDR1 LNHDA and CDR2 SQIVND (reference sequence). CDR3 coding DNA: TGTGCCAGTAGTATGGGACATAGCTCCTACGAGCAGTACTTC. Protein: CASSMGHSSYEQYF.

V and J are TRBV23-1 and TRBJ2-3, with D unresolved. TRBV23-1 is identified as an open reading frame with a role that is uncertain. The CDR3 contains 16 residues. The ends were cut back, 2 bases at V and 4 bases at J, with 16 bases in the middle. The CDR3 is CASSQKERLWADTQYF. The CDR3 DNA reads as TGCGCCAGCAGTCAAAAGGAAAGGCTTTGGGCAGATACGCAGTATTTT.

This clone appeared a few times. The chain employs TRBV19 and TRBJ1-1; TRBD1 agrees at 8 bases. The germline CDR1 and CDR2 sequences are LNHDA and SQIVND (reference sequence). This CDR3 is built from 16 residues. Germline trimming cut 5 bases from V and 0 bases from J; bases unmatched to any gene: 8. Written as DNA, the CDR3 is TGTGCCAGTAGTCTTCGGGACAGGCGCATGAACACTGAAGCTTTCTTT. Amino acid sequence: CASSLRDRRMNTEAFF.

This rearrangement joins TRBV7-9 to TRBJ1-2; TRBD1 is a possible D gene (6 bases). V was clipped by 3 bases and J by 8 bases, with 22 bases between them. CDR1 is SEHNR and CDR2 is FQNEAQ in the germline V gene (reference sequence). This CDR3 is built from 16 residues. Here the CDR3 DNA reads TGTGCCAGCAGCTTTTATGGGGCGCAGGGGCGAGAGGGCTACACCTTC. Translating it yields CASSFYGAQGREGYTF.

The rearrangement links TRBV5-6 to TRBJ1-1, with 9 bases fitting TRBD1. Germline trimming cut 6 bases from V and 7 bases from J; bases unmatched to any gene: 10. Germline CDR1 is SGHDT and CDR2 is YYEEEE. The CDR3 runs to 14 residues. The CDR3 is CASTFEGTGSEAFF. As DNA, the CDR3 is TGTGCCAGCACCTTCGAGGGGACAGGGAGTGAAGCTTTCTTT.

The V call is TRBV7-3, the J call TRBJ1-1, with a tentative D call TRBD1 (5 bases). Germline V gives CDR1 SGHTA, CDR2 FQGTGA. The CDR3 has 13 amino acids. The V gene lost 8 bases and the J gene lost 5 bases, with 15 bases spanning the gap. CDR3 sequence: CASQAGWGTEAFF. The CDR3 DNA reads as TGTGCCAGCCAGGCAGGGTGGGGTACTGAAGCTTTCTTT.

This clone was seen a single time. V gene TRBV7-2 combines with J gene TRBJ2-7; D might be TRBD1 (5 bases). This CDR3 region has 16 residues. The germline V gene encodes CDR1 SGHTA and CDR2 FQGNSA. Trimming took off 1 base at V and 4 bases at J, with 17 bases between the two ends. The CDR3 spells CASSLGQPPEMYEQYF. CDR3 sequence (DNA): TGTGCCAGCAGCTTAGGACAGCCCCCGGAGATGTACGAGCAGTACTTC.

CDR3 amino acids: CASRWGTMNTEAFF. The CDR3 region has the DNA TGTGCCAGTAGATGGGGGACCATGAACACTGAAGCTTTCTTT. The genes are TRBV19 and TRBJ1-1, with D tentatively TRBD1 (5 bases). The CDR3 runs 14 residues. Per the germline V gene, CDR1 is LNHDA and CDR2 is SQIVND (reference sequence). V was cut by 6 bases and J by 0 bases, with 11 bases left in between.

The V call is TRBV7-9, the J call TRBJ1-6, with D uncertain. The V gene lost 4 bases and the J gene lost 0 bases, with 13 bases spanning the gap. Germline-derived CDR1 and CDR2 are SEHNR and FQNEAQ (reference sequence). This CDR3 spans 17 amino acids. The CDR3 reads CASSSAQESSYNSPLHF. Here the CDR3 DNA reads TGTGCCAGCAGCTCCGCCCAGGAGAGCTCCTATAATTCACCCCTCCACTTT.